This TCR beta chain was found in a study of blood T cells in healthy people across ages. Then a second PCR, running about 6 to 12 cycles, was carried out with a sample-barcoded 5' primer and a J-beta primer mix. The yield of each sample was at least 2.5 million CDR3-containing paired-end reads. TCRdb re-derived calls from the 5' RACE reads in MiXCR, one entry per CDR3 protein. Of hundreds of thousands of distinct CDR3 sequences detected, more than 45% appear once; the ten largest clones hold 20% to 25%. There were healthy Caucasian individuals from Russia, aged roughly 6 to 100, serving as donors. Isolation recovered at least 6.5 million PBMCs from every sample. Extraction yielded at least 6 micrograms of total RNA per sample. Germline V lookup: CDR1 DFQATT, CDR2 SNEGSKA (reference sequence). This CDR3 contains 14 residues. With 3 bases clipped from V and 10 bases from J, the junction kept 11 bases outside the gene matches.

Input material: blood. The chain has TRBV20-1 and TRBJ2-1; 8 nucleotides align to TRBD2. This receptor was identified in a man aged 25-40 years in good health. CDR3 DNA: TGCAGTGCTAGTAGCCGGGGGGGCCTCAGGGAGCAGTTCTTC. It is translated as CSASSRGGLREQFF.